These 7 T cell receptor beta chains were all obtained from the same sample, sequenced in a study of Graves' ophthalmopathy and Graves' hyperthyroidism. The authors amplified TCR beta CDR3 regions from RNA transcripts. Second-round multiplex PCR came after a first-round RT-PCR that employed HTBI primers. From the multiplex PCR reads, TCRdb called clonotypes with MiXCR, one entry per CDR3 protein. Here the sample spans 650,000 to 900,000 distinct CDR3 sequences, roughly two fifths being singletons. Sequencing was performed on peripheral blood. Receptors originate from an adult man with Graves' ophthalmopathy.

This clonotype was picked up a small number of times. The chain uses TRBV9 and TRBJ1-4; unclear D gene. Germline V gene data show CDR1 as SGDLS and CDR2 as YYNGEE. This CDR3 spans 13 amino acids. Trimming left V 6 bases short and J 8 bases short, with 14 bases between. As DNA, the CDR3 is TGTGCCAGCACTGGCCACCATCTCGAAAAACTGTTTTTT. This gives the protein CASTGHHLEKLFF.

As regards this clonotype: A much larger clonotype is one base distant, so this may be a read error. The chain links TRBV7-2 to TRBJ1-2; D is perhaps TRBD1 (5 bases). In germline, CDR1 is SGHTA, CDR2 FQGNSA. The V end lost 5 bases, the J end lost 11 bases, and 15 bases lay between the germline ends. The CDR3 is made up of 12 amino acids. CDR3 in amino acids: CASSPEAGRYTF. The CDR3 DNA reads TGTGCCAGCAGCCCCGAGGCAGGGAGGTACACCTTC.

This clonotype was observed many times. The chain carries TRBV10-3 and TRBJ1-4; D unresolved. The CDR3 length is 16 residues. V lost 2 bases, J lost 4 bases, and 14 bases lay in between. Germline CDR1 ENHRY, CDR2 SYGVKD. The CDR3 reads CAISEAIIGDNEKLFF. CDR3 nucleotide sequence: TGTGCCATCAGTGAGGCGATAATAGGAGATAATGAAAAACTGTTTTTT.

The chain has TRBV29-1 and TRBJ1-2, with 11 bases lining up with TRBD1. The V gene end was trimmed by 1 base and the J gene end by 7 bases; junction bases not matched to a gene: 5. CDR3 size: 14 residues. Germline CDR1 is SQVTM and CDR2 is ANQGSEA. DNA for the CDR3: TGCAGCGTTGAAGTTGGACAGGGGGCCGGTGGCTACACCTTC. This translates into CSVEVGQGAGGYTF. Full variable domain (missing parts from reference TRBV29-1 and TRBJ1-2): SAVISQKPSRDICQRGTSLTIQCQVDSQVTMMFWYRQQPGQSLTLIATANQGSEATYESGFVIDKFPISRPNLTFSTLTVSNMSPEDSSIYLCSVEVGQGAGGYTFGSGTRLTVV.

The chain links TRBV20-1 to TRBJ1-5; TRBD1 might be the D (5 bases). CDR3 size: 15 residues. CDR1 is DFQATT and CDR2 is SNEGSKA in the germline V gene (reference sequence). The V and J ends lost 2 bases and 7 bases respectively, with 18 bases between them. The CDR3 region is CSARQGWSQSQPQHF. DNA for the CDR3: TGCAGTGCTAGACAGGGATGGTCGCAATCCCAGCCCCAGCATTTT.

This clonotype was picked up many times. The chain joins TRBV6-2 or TRBV6-3 to TRBJ2-5; D is ambiguous. The V and J ends lost 5 bases and 7 bases respectively, with 8 bases between them. This CDR3 has 11 amino acids. Germline V CDR1 and CDR2: MNHEY, SVGEGT. The CDR3 here is CASSNGRTQYF. The CDR3, as DNA: TGTGCCAGCAGTAACGGGCGGACCCAGTACTTC.

In this sample, this clonotype turned up once. One junction end disagrees with the germline gene, perhaps due to a read error. CDR3 amino acids: CASSLKQLGEASF. The CDR3, as DNA: TGTGCCAGCAGCTTAAAACAGTTAGGTGAAGCTTCCTTT. This rearrangement joins TRBV13 to TRBJ1-1, with no clear D. This CDR3 contains 13 residues. Looked up from germline, CDR1 is PRHDT and CDR2 is FYEKMQ (reference sequence).